This T cell receptor (beta chain) is from a study of T cell responses to AZD1222 COVID-19 vaccine. Regarding the study as a whole: Most donors were white British, females outnumbered males, and clonal diversity was possibly underestimated.

Libraries were prepared by immunoSEQ multiplex PCR; TCRdb keeps only in-frame clonotypes and omits some of them. In the table there are 80,000 to 95,000 clones, approximately 87% of which are singletons. A note on this clone: The target antigen is unknown.

Germline V gene data show CDR1 as ENHRY and CDR2 as SYGVKD. The CDR3 contains 15 residues. The V end was cut by 0 bases, the J end by 1 base, with 9 bases between. Material: peripheral blood, obtained on day 0 of MenACWY control vaccination. The chain carries TRBV10-3 and TRBJ1-1; the D is unclear. This receptor was taken from an adult in good health. As DNA, the CDR3 is TGTGCCATCAGTGAGTCAGAGGGTTCGAACACTGAAGCTTTCTTT. This translates into CAISESEGSNTEAFF.